These 16 T cell receptor beta chains share one sample of origin, sequenced in a study of control samples from healthy donors and cancer patients. Produced via immunoSEQ multiplex PCR; TCRdb's table is partial and in-frame only. The sample holds about 200,000 clones; approximately 90% are singletons and the top ten take 1.8%. The sample taken for sequencing was blood. These receptor sequences come from a man aged 30 to 45 in good health.

The rearrangement links TRBV10-3 to TRBJ1-6; D gene uncertain. Trimming stripped 6 bases from V and 8 bases from J, with 8 bases between. CDR3 length: 12 residues. The V gene's germline CDR1 is ENHRY and CDR2 SYGVKD. DNA for the CDR3: TGTGCCATCAGCTCAAGGGATTCACCCCTCCACTTT. Its protein is CAISSRDSPLHF.

The chain is built from TRBV7-9 and TRBJ2-7, with D perhaps matching TRBD2 (7 bases). CDR1 and CDR2 from the germline V gene are SEHNR and FQNEAQ (reference sequence). CDR3 length: 17 amino acids. Trimming removed 0 bases at V and 2 bases at J, with 17 bases between. The CDR3 sequence is CASSLAGRGGPPYEQYF. The DNA of the CDR3 is TGTGCCAGCAGCTTAGCGGGAAGGGGGGGGCCGCCCTACGAGCAGTACTTC.

The chain couples TRBV7-9 to TRBJ1-2; possibly TRBD1 for D (5 bases). The CDR3 has 14 residues. In germline, CDR1 is SEHNR, CDR2 FQNEAQ (reference sequence). V dropped 3 bases and J dropped 6 bases, with 14 bases sitting between them. CDR3 bases: TGTGCCAGCAGCTTTCCAGGGCGGAGGGATGGCTACACCTTC. It translates to CASSFPGRRDGYTF.

CDR3: CASSLWAGGRYEQYF. CDR3 sequence (DNA): TGTGCCAGCAGCTTATGGGCAGGGGGCCGGTACGAGCAGTACTTC. J is TRBJ2-7 and V is TRBV7-9; 8 positions agree with TRBD1. The trim removed 2 bases at V and 4 bases at J, leaving 7 bases unmatched. The CDR3 contains 15 residues. The germline CDR1 and CDR2 sequences are SEHNR and FQNEAQ (reference sequence). Full variable domain (missing parts from reference TRBV7-9 and TRBJ2-7): DTGVSQNPRHKITKRGQNVTFRCDPISEHNRLYWYRQTLGQGPEFLTYFQNEAQLEKSRLLSDRFSAERPKGSFSTLEIQRTEQGDSAMYLCASSLWAGGRYEQYFGPGTRLTVT.

This sequence joins TRBV19 and TRBJ1-1; no reliable D call. The V gene lost 6 bases and the J gene lost 7 bases, with 9 bases spanning the gap. This CDR3 is 11 amino acids long. The germline gives CDR1 LNHDA, CDR2 SQIVND (reference sequence). The CDR3 here is CASSRRDEAFF. The CDR3 DNA sequence: TGTGCCAGTAGCCGACGAGATGAAGCTTTCTTT.

The rearrangement joins TRBV3-1 (or the pseudogene TRBV3-2) to TRBJ2-3; 10 nucleotides match TRBD2. Germline V gene data show CDR1 as LGHDT and CDR2 as YNNKEL (reference sequence). The V and J ends lost 4 bases and 0 bases, in that order; junction bases with no gene match: 10. This CDR3 region has 18 residues. The CDR3 reads CASSPRASGGTSTDTQYF. The CDR3 DNA is TGTGCCAGCAGCCCGCGGGCTAGCGGGGGAACTAGCACAGATACGCAGTATTTT.

This clone is a singleton in its sample. DNA of the CDR3: TGTGCCAGTAGTGCCGGCAGTTATAATTCACCCCTCCACTTT. Its translation: CASSAGSYNSPLHF. This chain uses TRBV19 with TRBJ1-6; D gene unclear. Trimming removed 5 bases from V and 4 bases from J, with 9 bases in between. Germline V gene lookup returns CDR1 LNHDA and CDR2 SQIVND (reference sequence). This CDR3 has 14 residues.

The V gene is TRBV5-5, the J gene TRBJ1-1, with D tentatively TRBD1 (5 bases). Germline values: CDR1 SGHKS, CDR2 YYEKEE (reference sequence). V was shortened by 1 base and J by 0 bases, with 16 bases between the two germline ends. This CDR3 comprises 17 residues. CDR3 nucleotide sequence: TGTGCCAGCAGCTTGATCGCCAGTCGGGGGATGAACACTGAAGCTTTCTTT. Translation gives CASSLIASRGMNTEAFF. The full variable domain, with the rest looked up from reference TRBV5-5 and TRBJ1-1, is DAGVTQSPTHLIKTRGQQVTLRCSPISGHKSVSWYQQVLGQGPQFIFQYYEKEERGRGNFPDRFSARQFPNYSSELNVNALLLGDSALYLCASSLIASRGMNTEAFFGQGTRLTVV.

This clone was observed once. The chain employs TRBV7-2 and TRBJ1-1; no clear D gene. Trimming pared 2 bases from V and 6 bases from J, leaving 7 bases between. The CDR3 covers 12 residues. The V gene's germline CDR1 is SGHTA and CDR2 FQGNSA. The CDR3: CASSLQYSEAFF. The CDR3 DNA follows: TGTGCCAGCAGCTTACAATATTCTGAAGCTTTCTTT. The variable domain in full, with the rest retrieved from reference TRBV7-2 and TRBJ1-1, is GAGVSQSPSNKVTEKGKDVELRCDPISGHTALYWYRQSLGQGLEFLIYFQGNSAPDKSGLPSDRFSAERTGGSVSTLTIQRTQQEDSAVYLCASSLQYSEAFFGQGTRLTVV.

The CDR3 loop reads CASSLSGGLIEKLFF. Written as DNA, the CDR3 is TGTGCCAGCAGCTTAAGTGGGGGGTTAATTGAAAAACTGTTTTTT. The V call is TRBV7-2, the J call TRBJ1-4; D perhaps matches TRBD1 (5 bases). V dropped 2 bases and J dropped 7 bases, with 14 bases sitting between them. The CDR3 contains 15 residues. Per the germline V gene, CDR1 is SGHTA and CDR2 is FQGNSA.

The genes are TRBV18 and TRBJ1-2; D perhaps matches TRBD1 (5 bases). The CDR3 loop spans 15 amino acids. Germline CDR1 reads KGHSH; CDR2 reads LQKENI. The V and J ends lost 2 bases and 2 bases respectively, with 12 bases between them. CDR3 protein: CASSPMPGPNYGYTF. The CDR3 region has the DNA TGTGCCAGCTCACCAATGCCGGGGCCGAACTATGGCTACACCTTC.

This chain uses TRBV6-5 with TRBJ1-6; 9 positions match TRBD1. Trimming at V came to 5 bases and at J to 10 bases, leaving 9 bases not matched to a gene. CDR3 length: 15 amino acids. Germline loops: CDR1 MNHEY, CDR2 SVGAGI. CDR3: CASSSTGTGSSPLHF. CDR3 nucleotides: TGTGCCAGCAGTAGTACCGGGACAGGGTCCTCACCCCTCCACTTT.

V usage is TRBV11-2 and J usage is TRBJ2-1, with 13 bases that match TRBD2. Germline-derived CDR1 and CDR2 are SGHAT and FQNNGV. The ends lost 4 bases at V and 6 bases at J; junction bases unmatched: 9. This CDR3 is built from 17 residues. CDR3 nucleotide sequence: TGTGCCAGCAGCTCGAAACTAGCGGGGGGGCAATCCAATGAGCAGTTCTTC. Translation: CASSSKLAGGQSNEQFF.

This chain connects TRBV2 to TRBJ1-2; 11 positions match TRBD1. The junction had 3 bases not matched to a gene; V was cut back by 3 bases and J by 0 bases. CDR1 and CDR2 (germline): SNHLY, FYNNEI. CDR3 size: 16 residues. DNA of the CDR3: TGTGCCAGCAGTGAGTGGGACAGGGGGTCTAACTATGGCTACACCTTC. It yields the protein CASSEWDRGSNYGYTF.

The chain has TRBV5-1 and TRBJ2-2; 7 bases align to TRBD1. The CDR3 is 13 amino acids. The germline V gene has CDR1 SGHRS and CDR2 YFSETQ. With V trimmed by 3 bases and J by 4 bases, 0 bases remained unmatched. Written as DNA, the CDR3 is TGCGCCAGCAGCTCAGGGGGCACCGGGGAGCTGTTTTTT. As protein: CASSSGGTGELFF. Together with reference TRBV5-1 and TRBJ2-2, the CDR3 gives the full variable domain: KAGVTQTPRYLIKTRGQQVTLSCSPISGHRSVSWYQQTPGQGLQFLFEYFSETQRNKGNFPGRFSGRQFSNSRSEMNVSTLELGDSALYLCASSSGGTGELFFGEGSRLTVL.

V and J are TRBV12-5 and TRBJ2-5; 7 bases map to TRBD2. Germline V gene data show CDR1 as LGHNT and CDR2 as FRNRAP. The CDR3 is made up of 15 amino acids. J lost 7 bases, V lost 6 bases, and 14 bases had no gene match. The CDR3 sequence is CASGLGGSGKGTQYF. In DNA, the CDR3 is TGTGCTAGTGGGCTGGGGGGAAGCGGGAAGGGGACCCAGTACTTC. The full variable domain, completed using reference TRBV12-5 and TRBJ2-5, is DARVTQTPRHKVTEMGQEVTMRCQPILGHNTVFWYRQTMMQGLELLAYFRNRAPLDDSGMPKDRFSAEMPDATLATLKIQPSEPRDSAVYFCASGLGGSGKGTQYFGPGTRLLVL.